This T cell receptor beta chain derives from a study of tumor-infiltrating lymphocytes in primary liver carcinoma. Concerning this clonotype: Its antigen is as yet unknown.

Trimming shortened V by 7 bases and J by 4 bases, and 20 bases separated the two germline ends. This CDR3 contains 15 residues. Per germline, CDR1 SGHDN and CDR2 FVKESK. Starting from roughly 540 ng of total RNA, TCR beta cDNA was produced with a primer in the constant region. For TCR beta, libraries were produced by three nested multiplex PCR rounds using slightly modified ARM-PCR. The first two PCR rounds used TRBV1-TRBV30 forward primers with a C-beta reverse primer, nine to ten cycles each. TCRdb called the multiplex PCR reads again in MiXCR, with one record for every CDR3 protein. The sample includes 85,000 to 100,000 distinct CDR3 sequences, about 70% seen only once; the top ten take roughly 30%. Joint extraction of RNA and DNA used roughly 18-34 mg of bulk tissue that was unsorted. Study results and caveats: Blood trailed tumors significantly in top-250-clone fraction (p = 0.039).

Sequenced sample: tumor-adjacent normal liver tissue. The TCR originated in a man aged 35-49 years with primary liver carcinoma and hepatitis B virus infection. V and J are TRBV14 and TRBJ2-7; a weak D match, TRBD2 (5 bases). The CDR3 spells CASNRGRGVTYEQYF. As DNA, the CDR3 is TGTGCCAGCAACCGAGGTCGGGGAGTCACGTACGAGCAGTACTTC.